This T cell receptor beta chain was observed in a study of T cell repertoires in cytomegalovirus infection. As for the study in general: Public TCR beta signature analysis indicated the presence of both CMV infection and matching HLA type.

Broader study findings: Pooled public TCR beta family frequency picked out CMV carriers with the relevant HLA. HLA-C-restricted CMV-specific TCR beta clonotypes prevailed in the ex vivo response.

TCRdb reanalysed the reads using MiXCR and keeps one entry per CDR3 protein. The sample includes around 300,000 distinct CDR3 sequences, 9% to 9.5% of them seen just once. The table lists this clonotype with a few counts. Antigen: not known. The sequence was obtained from a human donor in good health (CMV status not recorded). Some clones in this sample may be carry-over from other donors' samples. The sequenced sample consisted of PBMCs.

CDR3 amino acids: CASSSTDYNSPLHF. In nucleotides, the CDR3 is TGTGCCAGCAGCTCCACCGATTATAATTCACCCCTCCACTTT. The J gene is TRBJ1-6, the V gene TRBV12-3 or TRBV12-4, with unresolved D. V gave up 6 bases and J gave up 4 bases, with 10 bases separating them. CDR3 length: 14 residues.